This TCR beta chain was observed in a study of T cell repertoires in cytomegalovirus infection. Study information: From public TCR beta signatures came an indication of both CMV infection and matching HLA type.

The study, taken as a whole, reports: Accumulated public TCR beta family frequency recognized individuals carrying CMV together with the relevant HLA. There were HLA-C-restricted CMV-specific TCR beta clonotypes dominating the ex vivo response.

This clonotype was seen more than once but under ten times. Its specificity is not known. One entry per CDR3 protein results from TCRdb running MiXCR on the reads. The sample consists of about 740,000 distinct CDR3 sequences, about 40% of them appearing once. V lost 7 bases and J 8 bases, leaving 12 bases between the germline ends. Germline-derived CDR1 and CDR2 are MDHEN and SYDVKM. The CDR3 spans 12 residues. Sequencing input: PBMCs. This chain connects TRBV28 to TRBJ2-1; D possibly corresponds to TRBD2 (5 bases). The sequence came from a human donor in good health (CMV status not recorded). Some clones in this sample may be carry-over from other donors' samples. CDR3 region: CASKSGIDEQFF. CDR3 nucleotides: TGTGCCAGCAAGTCCGGGATTGATGAGCAGTTCTTC.